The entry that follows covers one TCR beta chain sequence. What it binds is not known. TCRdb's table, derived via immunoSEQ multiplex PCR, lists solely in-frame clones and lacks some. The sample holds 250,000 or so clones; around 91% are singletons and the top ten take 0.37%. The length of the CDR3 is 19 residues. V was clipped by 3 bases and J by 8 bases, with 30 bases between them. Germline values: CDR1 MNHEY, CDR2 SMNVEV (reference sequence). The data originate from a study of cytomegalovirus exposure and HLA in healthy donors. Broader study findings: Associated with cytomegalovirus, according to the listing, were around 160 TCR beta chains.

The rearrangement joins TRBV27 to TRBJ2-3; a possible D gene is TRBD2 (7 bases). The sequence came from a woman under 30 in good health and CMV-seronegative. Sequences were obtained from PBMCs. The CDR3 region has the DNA TGTGCCAGCAGTTTTCTGTCCGCGGGGGCGGGAATTTTAATCGGTACGCAGTATTTT. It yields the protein CASSFLSAGAGILIGTQYF.